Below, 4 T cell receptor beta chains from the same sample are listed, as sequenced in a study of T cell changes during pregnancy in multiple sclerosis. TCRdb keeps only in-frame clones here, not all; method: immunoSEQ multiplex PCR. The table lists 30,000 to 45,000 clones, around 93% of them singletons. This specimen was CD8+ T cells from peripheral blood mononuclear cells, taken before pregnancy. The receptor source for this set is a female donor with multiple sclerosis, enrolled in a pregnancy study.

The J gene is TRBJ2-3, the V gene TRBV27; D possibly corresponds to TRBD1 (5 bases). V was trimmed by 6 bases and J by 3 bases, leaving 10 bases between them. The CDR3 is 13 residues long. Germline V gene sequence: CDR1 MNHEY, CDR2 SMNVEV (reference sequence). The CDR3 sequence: CASRVRETDTQYF. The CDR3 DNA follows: TGTGCCAGCAGGGTCAGGGAAACAGATACGCAGTATTTT.

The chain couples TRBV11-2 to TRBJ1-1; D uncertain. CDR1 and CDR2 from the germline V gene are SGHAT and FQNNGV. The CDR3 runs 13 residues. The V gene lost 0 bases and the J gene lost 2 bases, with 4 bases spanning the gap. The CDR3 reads CASSLELNTEAFF. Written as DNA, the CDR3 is TGTGCCAGCAGCTTAGAACTAAACACTGAAGCTTTCTTT.

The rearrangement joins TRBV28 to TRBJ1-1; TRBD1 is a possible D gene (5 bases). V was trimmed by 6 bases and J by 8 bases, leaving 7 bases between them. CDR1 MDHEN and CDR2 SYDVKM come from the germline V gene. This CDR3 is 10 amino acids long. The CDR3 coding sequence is TGTGCCAGCAGAGACAGAGAAGCTTTCTTT. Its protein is CASRDREAFF. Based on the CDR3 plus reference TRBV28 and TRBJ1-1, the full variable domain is DVKVTQSSRYLVKRTGEKVFLECVQDMDHENMFWYRQDPGLGLRLIYFSYDVKMKEKGDIPEGYSVSREKKERFSLILESASTNQTSMYLCASRDREAFFGQGTRLTVV.

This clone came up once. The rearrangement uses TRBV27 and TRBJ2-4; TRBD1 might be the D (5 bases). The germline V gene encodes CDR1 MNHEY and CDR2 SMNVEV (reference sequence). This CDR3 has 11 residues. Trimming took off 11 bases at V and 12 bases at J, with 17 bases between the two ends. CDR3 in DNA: TGTGCCTGCCACAGGTGGGGTGATCAGTACTTC. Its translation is CACHRWGDQYF.